This T cell receptor beta chain was profiled in a study of blood T cell repertoires in COVID-19. The overall study: Samples came from the United States, Italy and Spain, spanning acute and convalescent COVID-19.

Per the authors' pipeline: Amplification of reference gene primers provided the estimated nucleated cell counts. Data came from immunoSEQ multiplex PCR; TCRdb stores just in-frame clones and leaves some out. The DNA was the basis for D and trimming; V, J and clone size are from that table. This sample carries some 220,000 clones, 80% of them seen once, and the ten largest clones take about 7%. Trimming left V 5 bases short and J 2 bases short, with 9 bases between. CDR1 is SQVTM, CDR2 ANQGSEA, per germline. The CDR3 is 12 residues long. The sequencing sample was made of peripheral blood. The sequence was collected from a woman in her 70s with acute or convalescent COVID-19. This chain connects TRBV29-1 to TRBJ1-2; no definite D call. CDR3 loop: CSVSGSNYGYTF. CDR3 nucleotides: TGCAGCGTTAGCGGGTCGAACTATGGCTACACCTTC. The full variable domain, rest sourced from reference TRBV29-1 and TRBJ1-2, is SAVISQKPSRDICQRGTSLTIQCQVDSQVTMMFWYRQQPGQSLTLIATANQGSEATYESGFVIDKFPISRPNLTFSTLTVSNMSPEDSSIYLCSVSGSNYGYTFGSGTRLTVV.